The T cell receptor (beta chain) described here comes from a study of identical twins' blood T cells. Findings and caveats of the study: Even for out-of-frame TCRbeta, twins reportedly shared V gene usage much more than unrelated donors.

Notes on this clonotype: What it binds is unknown.

A previously described protocol, modified, built RNA-based TCR cDNA libraries. TCRdb recomputed calls from the 5' RACE reads with MiXCR, one row per CDR3 protein. Found here are 400,000 or so distinct CDR3 sequences, 28% of them singletons; the top ten hold more than 5.5%. The TCR originated in a woman aged 18 to 49 in good health. Sequences were obtained from PBMCs.

CDR3 DNA: TGTGCCAGCAGCCCTCGTGGCGGGACTGGAAACACCATATATTTT. Amino acids: CASSPRGGTGNTIYF. The J gene is TRBJ1-3, the V gene TRBV7-2; no clear D gene. Germline CDR1 and CDR2: SGHTA and FQGNSA. Trimming stripped 5 bases from V and 2 bases from J, with 13 bases between. CDR3 size: 15 residues.